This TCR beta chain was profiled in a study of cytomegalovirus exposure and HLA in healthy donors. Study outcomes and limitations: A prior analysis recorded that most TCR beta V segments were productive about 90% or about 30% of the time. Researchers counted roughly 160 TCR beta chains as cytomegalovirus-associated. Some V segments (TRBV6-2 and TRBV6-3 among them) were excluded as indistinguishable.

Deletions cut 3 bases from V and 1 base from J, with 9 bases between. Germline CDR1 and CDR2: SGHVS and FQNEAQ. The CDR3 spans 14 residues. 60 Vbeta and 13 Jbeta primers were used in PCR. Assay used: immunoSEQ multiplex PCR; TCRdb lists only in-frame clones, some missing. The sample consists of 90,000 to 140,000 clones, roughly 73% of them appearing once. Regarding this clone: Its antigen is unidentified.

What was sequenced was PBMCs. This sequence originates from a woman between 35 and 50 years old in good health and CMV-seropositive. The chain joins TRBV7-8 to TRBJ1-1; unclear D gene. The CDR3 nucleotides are TGTGCCAGCAGCTTCATGCCAGAGAACACTGAAGCTTTCTTT. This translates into CASSFMPENTEAFF.